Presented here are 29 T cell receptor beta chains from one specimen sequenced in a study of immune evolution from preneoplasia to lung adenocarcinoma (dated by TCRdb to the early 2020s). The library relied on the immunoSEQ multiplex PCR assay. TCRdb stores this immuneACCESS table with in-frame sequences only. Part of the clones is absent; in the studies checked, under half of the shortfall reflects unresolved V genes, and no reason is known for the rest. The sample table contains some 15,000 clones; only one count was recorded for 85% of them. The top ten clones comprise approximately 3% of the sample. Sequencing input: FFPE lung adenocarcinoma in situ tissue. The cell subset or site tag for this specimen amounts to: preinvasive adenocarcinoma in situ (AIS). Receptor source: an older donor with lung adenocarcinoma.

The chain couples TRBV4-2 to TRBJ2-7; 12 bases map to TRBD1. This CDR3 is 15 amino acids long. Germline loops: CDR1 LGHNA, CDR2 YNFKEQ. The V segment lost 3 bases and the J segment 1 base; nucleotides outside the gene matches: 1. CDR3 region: CASSQGQGASYEQYF. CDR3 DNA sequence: TGTGCCAGCAGCCAGGGACAGGGGGCTTCCTACGAGCAGTACTTC.

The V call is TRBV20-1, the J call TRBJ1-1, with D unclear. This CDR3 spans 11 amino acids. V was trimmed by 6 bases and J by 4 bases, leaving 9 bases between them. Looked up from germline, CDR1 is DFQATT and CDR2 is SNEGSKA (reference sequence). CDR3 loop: CSAKRSTEAFF. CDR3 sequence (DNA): TGCAGTGCAAAGAGGAGCACTGAAGCTTTCTTT.

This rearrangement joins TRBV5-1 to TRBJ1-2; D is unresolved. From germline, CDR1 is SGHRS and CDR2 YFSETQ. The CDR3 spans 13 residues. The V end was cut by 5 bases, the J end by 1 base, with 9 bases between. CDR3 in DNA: TGCGCCAGCAGGGGAGTTTTTAACTATGGCTACACCTTC. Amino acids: CASRGVFNYGYTF. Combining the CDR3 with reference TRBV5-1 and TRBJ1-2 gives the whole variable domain KAGVTQTPRYLIKTRGQQVTLSCSPISGHRSVSWYQQTPGQGLQFLFEYFSETQRNKGNFPGRFSGRQFSNSRSEMNVSTLELGDSALYLCASRGVFNYGYTFGSGTRLTVV.

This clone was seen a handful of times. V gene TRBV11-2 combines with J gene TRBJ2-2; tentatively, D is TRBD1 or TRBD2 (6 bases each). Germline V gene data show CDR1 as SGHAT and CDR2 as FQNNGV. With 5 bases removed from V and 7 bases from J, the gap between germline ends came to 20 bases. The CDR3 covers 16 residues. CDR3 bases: TGTGCCAGCAGCCCCCGGGTGTGGGGGGCAGGCGGGGAGCTGTTTTTT. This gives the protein CASSPRVWGAGGELFF.

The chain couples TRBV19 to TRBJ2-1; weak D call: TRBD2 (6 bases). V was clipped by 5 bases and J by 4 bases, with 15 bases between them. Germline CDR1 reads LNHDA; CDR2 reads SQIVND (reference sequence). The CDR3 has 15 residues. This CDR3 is CASSWDFSNYNEQFF. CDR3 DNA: TGTGCCAGTAGTTGGGACTTCTCCAATTACAATGAGCAGTTCTTC.

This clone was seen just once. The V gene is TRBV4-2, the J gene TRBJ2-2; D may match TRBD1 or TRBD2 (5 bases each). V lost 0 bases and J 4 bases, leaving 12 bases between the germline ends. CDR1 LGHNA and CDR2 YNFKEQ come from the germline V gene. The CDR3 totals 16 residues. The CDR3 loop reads CASSQDGSRGTGELFF. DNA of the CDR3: TGTGCCAGCAGCCAAGATGGGAGTAGGGGCACCGGGGAGCTGTTTTTT.

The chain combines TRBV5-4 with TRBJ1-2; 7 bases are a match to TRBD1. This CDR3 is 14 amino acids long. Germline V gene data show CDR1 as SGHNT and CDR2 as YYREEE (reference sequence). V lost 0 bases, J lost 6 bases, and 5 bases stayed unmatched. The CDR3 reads CASSLEQGRDGYTF. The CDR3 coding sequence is TGTGCCAGCAGCTTGGAACAGGGGAGAGATGGCTACACCTTC.

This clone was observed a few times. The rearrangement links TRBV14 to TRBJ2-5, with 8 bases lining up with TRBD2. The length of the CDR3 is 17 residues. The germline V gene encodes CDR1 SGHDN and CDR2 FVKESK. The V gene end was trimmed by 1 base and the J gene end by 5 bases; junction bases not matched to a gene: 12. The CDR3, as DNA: TGTGCCAGCAGCCAAGGGATGGGACTAGGATTCGTGGAGACCCAGTACTTC. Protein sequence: CASSQGMGLGFVETQYF.

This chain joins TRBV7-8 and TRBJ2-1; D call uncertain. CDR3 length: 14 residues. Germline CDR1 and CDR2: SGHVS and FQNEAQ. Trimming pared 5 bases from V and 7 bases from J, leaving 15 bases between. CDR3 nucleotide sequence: TGTGCCAGCAGCCTTAGTACGTTTAGGAATGAGCAGTTCTTC. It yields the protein CASSLSTFRNEQFF.

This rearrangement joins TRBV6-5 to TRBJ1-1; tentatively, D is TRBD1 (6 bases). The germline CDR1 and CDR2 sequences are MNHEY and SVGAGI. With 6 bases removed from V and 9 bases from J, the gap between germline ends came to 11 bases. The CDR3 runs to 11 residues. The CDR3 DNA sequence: TGTGCCAGCAGACAGGGCCCTAAAGCTTTCTTT. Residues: CASRQGPKAFF.

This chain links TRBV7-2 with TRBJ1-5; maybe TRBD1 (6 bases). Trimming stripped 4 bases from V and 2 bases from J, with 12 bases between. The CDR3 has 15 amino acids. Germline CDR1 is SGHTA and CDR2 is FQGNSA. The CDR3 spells CASSSGGRGNQPQHF. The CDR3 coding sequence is TGTGCCAGCAGCTCGGGGGGCAGAGGCAATCAGCCCCAGCATTTT.

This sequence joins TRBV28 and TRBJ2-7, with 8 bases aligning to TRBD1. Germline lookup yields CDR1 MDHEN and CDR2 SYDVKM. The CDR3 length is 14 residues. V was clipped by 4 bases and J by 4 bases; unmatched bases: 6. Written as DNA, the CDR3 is TGTGCCAGCAGTTCTACGGACAGGGATTACGAGCAGTACTTC. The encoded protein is CASSSTDRDYEQYF.

In DNA, the CDR3 is TGCGCCAGCAGCCCAGGACTTTTACAAGAGACCCAGTACTTC. Encoded protein: CASSPGLLQETQYF. V is TRBV5-1 and J is TRBJ2-5; TRBD2 is a possible D gene (5 bases). The CDR3 runs 14 residues. V dropped 4 bases and J dropped 2 bases, with 12 bases sitting between them. Per the germline V gene, CDR1 is SGHRS and CDR2 is YFSETQ.

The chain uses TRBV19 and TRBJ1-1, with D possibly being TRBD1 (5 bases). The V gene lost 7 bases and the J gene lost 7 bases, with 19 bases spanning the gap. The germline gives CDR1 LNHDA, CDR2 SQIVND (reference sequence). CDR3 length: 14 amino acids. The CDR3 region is CASNYPPGGSEAFF. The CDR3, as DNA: TGTGCCAGTAACTACCCCCCCGGGGGTAGTGAAGCTTTCTTT.

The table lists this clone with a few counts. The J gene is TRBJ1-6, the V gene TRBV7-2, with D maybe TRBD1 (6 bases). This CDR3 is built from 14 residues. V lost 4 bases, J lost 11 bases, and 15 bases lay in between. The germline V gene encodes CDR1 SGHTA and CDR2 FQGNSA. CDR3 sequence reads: CASSSLGGRTPLHF. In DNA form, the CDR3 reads TGTGCCAGCAGCTCGCTGGGGGGCCGGACACCCCTCCACTTT.

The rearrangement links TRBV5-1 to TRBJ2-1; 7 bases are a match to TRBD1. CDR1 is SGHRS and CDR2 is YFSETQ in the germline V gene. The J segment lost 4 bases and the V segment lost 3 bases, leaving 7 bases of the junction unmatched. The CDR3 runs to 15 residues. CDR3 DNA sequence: TGCGCCAGCAGCTCCGGGACAGAAACTTACAATGAGCAGTTCTTC. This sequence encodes CASSSGTETYNEQFF.

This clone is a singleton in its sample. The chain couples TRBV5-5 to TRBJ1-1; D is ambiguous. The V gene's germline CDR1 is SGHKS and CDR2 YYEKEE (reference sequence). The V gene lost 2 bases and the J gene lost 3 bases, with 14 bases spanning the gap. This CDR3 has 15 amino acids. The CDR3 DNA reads TGTGCCAGCAGCTTCATTTGGAGAAGGGACACTGAAGCTTTCTTT. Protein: CASSFIWRRDTEAFF.

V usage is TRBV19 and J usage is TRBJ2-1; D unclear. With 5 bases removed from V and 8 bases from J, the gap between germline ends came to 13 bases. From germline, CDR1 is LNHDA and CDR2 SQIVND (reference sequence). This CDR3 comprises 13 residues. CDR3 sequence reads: CASSPQYLDEQFF. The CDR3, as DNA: TGTGCCAGTAGTCCTCAATATTTGGATGAGCAGTTCTTC.

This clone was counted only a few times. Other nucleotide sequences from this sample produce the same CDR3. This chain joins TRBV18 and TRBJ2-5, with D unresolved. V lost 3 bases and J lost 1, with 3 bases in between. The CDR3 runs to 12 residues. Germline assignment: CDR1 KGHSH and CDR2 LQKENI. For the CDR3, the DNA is TGTGCCAGCTCACCGTCCCAAGAGACCCAGTACTTC. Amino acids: CASSPSQETQYF.

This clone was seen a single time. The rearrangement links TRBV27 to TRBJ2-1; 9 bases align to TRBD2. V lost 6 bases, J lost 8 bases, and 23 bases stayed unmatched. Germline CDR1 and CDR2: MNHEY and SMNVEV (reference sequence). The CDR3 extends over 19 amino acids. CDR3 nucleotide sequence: TGTGCCAGCAGACTAGTGTGGCTAGCGGGACCCTCGGGAGCCGATGAGCAGTTCTTC. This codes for CASRLVWLAGPSGADEQFF.

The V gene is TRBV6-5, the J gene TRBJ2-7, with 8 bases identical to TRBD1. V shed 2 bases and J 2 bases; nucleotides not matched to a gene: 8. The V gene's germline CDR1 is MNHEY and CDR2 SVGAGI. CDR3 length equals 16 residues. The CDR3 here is CASSYVPTGATYEQYF. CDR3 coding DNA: TGTGCCAGCAGTTACGTTCCGACAGGGGCTACCTACGAGCAGTACTTC.

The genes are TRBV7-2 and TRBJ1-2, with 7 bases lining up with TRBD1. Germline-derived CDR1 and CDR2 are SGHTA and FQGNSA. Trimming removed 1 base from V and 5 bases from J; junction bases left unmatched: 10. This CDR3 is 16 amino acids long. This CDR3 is CASSLDGTADGYGYTF. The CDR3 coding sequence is TGTGCCAGCAGCTTAGACGGGACAGCTGATGGTTATGGCTACACCTTC.

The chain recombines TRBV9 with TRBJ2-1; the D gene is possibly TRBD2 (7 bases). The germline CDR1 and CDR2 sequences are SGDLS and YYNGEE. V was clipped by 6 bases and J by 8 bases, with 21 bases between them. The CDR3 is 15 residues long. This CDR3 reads CASTSRGGAGDEQFF. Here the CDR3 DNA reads TGTGCCAGCACCTCTCGAGGGGGGGCCGGGGATGAGCAGTTCTTC.

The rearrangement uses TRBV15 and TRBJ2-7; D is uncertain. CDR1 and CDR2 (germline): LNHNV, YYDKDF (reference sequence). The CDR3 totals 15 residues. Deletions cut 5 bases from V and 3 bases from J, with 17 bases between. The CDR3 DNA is TGTGCCACCAGCGTTGAACTTTCAGGTTTCTACGAGCAGTACTTC. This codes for CATSVELSGFYEQYF.

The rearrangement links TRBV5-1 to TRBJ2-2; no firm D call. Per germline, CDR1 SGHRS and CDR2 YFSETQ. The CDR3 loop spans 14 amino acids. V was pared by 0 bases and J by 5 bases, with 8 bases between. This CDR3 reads CASSLGTGTGELFF. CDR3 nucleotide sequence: TGCGCCAGCAGCTTGGGTACCGGGACCGGGGAGCTGTTTTTT.

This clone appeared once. In DNA, the CDR3 is TGCGCCAGCACCTCCGGGACTAGCGGGACCCATGAGCAGTTCTTC. Amino acids: CASTSGTSGTHEQFF. This rearrangement joins TRBV5-1 to TRBJ2-1, with TRBD2 matching 13 bases. The CDR3 spans 15 residues. Germline V gene data show CDR1 as SGHRS and CDR2 as YFSETQ. The V segment lost 6 bases and the J segment 8 bases; nucleotides outside the gene matches: 8. Drawing the rest from reference TRBV5-1 and TRBJ2-1, the complete variable domain is KAGVTQTPRYLIKTRGQQVTLSCSPISGHRSVSWYQQTPGQGLQFLFEYFSETQRNKGNFPGRFSGRQFSNSRSEMNVSTLELGDSALYLCASTSGTSGTHEQFFGPGTRLTVL.

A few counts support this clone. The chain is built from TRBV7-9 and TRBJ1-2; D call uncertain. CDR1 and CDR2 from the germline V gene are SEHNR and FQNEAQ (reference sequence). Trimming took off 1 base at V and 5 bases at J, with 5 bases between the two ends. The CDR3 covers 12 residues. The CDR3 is CASSLGQYGYTF. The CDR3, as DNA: TGTGCCAGCAGCTTAGGTCAATATGGCTACACCTTC.

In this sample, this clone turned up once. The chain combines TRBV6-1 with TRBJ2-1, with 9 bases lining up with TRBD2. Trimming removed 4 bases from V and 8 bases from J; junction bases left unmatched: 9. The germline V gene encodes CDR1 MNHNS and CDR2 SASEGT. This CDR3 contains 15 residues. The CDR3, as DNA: TGTGCCAGCAGTGTTTCTAGCGGGAATCTCTATGAGCAGTTCTTC. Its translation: CASSVSSGNLYEQFF.

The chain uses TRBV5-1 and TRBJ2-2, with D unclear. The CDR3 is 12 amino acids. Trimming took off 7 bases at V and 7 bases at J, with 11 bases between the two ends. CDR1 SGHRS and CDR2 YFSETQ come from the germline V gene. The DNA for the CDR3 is TGCGCCAGCCGTTCCACGGACGGGGAGCTGTTTTTT. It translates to CASRSTDGELFF.